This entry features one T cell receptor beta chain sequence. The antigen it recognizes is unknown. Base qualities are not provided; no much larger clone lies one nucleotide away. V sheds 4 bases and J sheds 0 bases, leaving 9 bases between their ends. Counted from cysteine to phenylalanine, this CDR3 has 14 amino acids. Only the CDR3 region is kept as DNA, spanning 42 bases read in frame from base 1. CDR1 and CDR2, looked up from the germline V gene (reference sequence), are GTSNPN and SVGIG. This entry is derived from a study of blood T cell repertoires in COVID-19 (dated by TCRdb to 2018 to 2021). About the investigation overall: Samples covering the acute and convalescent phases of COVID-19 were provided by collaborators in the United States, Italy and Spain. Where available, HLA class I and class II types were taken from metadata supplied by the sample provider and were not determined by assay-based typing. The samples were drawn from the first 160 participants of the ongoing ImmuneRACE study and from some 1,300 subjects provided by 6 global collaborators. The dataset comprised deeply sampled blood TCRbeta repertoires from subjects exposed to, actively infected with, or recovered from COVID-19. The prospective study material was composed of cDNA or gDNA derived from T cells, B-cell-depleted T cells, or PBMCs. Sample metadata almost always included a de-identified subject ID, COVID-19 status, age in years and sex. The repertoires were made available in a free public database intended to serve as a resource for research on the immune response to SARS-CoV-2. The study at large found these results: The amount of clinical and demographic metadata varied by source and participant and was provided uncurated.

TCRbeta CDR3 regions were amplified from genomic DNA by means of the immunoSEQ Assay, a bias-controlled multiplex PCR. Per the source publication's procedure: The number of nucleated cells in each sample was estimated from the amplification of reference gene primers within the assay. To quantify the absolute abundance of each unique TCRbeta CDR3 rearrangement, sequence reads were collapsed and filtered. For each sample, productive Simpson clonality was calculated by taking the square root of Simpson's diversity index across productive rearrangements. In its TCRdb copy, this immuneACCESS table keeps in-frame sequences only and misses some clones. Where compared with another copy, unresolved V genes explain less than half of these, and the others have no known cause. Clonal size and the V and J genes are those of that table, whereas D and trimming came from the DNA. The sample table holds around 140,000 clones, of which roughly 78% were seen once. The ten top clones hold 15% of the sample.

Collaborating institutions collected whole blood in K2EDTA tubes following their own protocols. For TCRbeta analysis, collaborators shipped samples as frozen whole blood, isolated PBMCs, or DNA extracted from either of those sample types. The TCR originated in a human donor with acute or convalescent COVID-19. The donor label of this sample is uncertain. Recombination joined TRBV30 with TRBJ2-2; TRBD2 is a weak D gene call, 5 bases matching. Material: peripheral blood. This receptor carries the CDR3 CAWTQRSNTGELFF. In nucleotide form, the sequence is TGTGCCTGGACCCAGCGGTCGAACACCGGGGAGCTGTTTTTT.